This TCR beta chain was identified during a study of blood T cell repertoires in COVID-19. A case of COVID-19 had been met by exposed participants within 2 weeks before study entry. TCRdb keeps only in-frame clones here, not all; method: immunoSEQ multiplex PCR. The sample has about 320,000 clones; roughly nine tenths are singletons. V lost 5 bases and J lost 0, with 7 bases in between. CDR1 is MNHEY, CDR2 SVGAGI, per germline. The CDR3 sequence is 13 residues long. This clonotype was sampled from a woman in her twenties or thirties who had been exposed to COVID-19. Material for sequencing was PBMCs or T cells enriched from blood (not recorded which). This chain links TRBV6-5 with TRBJ1-1; D is uncertain. CDR3 loop: CASSTTLNTEAFF. The CDR3 DNA sequence: TGTGCCAGCAGTACGACTCTGAACACTGAAGCTTTCTTT.